These T cell receptor beta chains were read from a single sample in a study of T cell responses to AZD1222 COVID-19 vaccine. Data came from immunoSEQ multiplex PCR; TCRdb stores just in-frame clones and leaves some out. The sample contains 150,000 to 200,000 clones, around 90% of which appear only once. The specimen comprised peripheral blood, sampled on day 0 of AZD1222 vaccination. The receptors shown here come from an adult in good health. CDR3s include the opening cysteine and the closing phenylalanine or tryptophan. Each record gives: clone size, V gene, D gene, J gene, CDR3 DNA, CDR3 protein. The D gene is left open where the match is weak. Some rows mark clone size as missing; the rest say once, few, many or name a class of expanded clone.

abundance: .
v_gene: TRBV7-9
d_gene: .
j_gene: TRBJ1-2
CDR3nt: TGTGCCAGCAGCTTAGATACAGGGAGAGCTTATGGCTACACCTTC
CDR3aa: CASSLDTGRAYGYTF

abundance: .
v_gene: TRBV3-1/TRBV3-2
d_gene: .
j_gene: TRBJ1-5
CDR3nt: TGTGCCAGCAGCCCAGCGGCAGGTAGCAATCAGCCCCAGCATTTT
CDR3aa: CASSPAAGSNQPQHF

abundance: .
v_gene: TRBV15
d_gene: .
j_gene: TRBJ2-1
CDR3nt: TGTGCCACCAGCAGAGATGCCGGGACGCTAAATGAGCAGTTCTTC
CDR3aa: CATSRDAGTLNEQFF

abundance: .
v_gene: TRBV13
d_gene: TRBD2
j_gene: TRBJ2-3
CDR3nt: TGTGCCAGCAGCTTAGCGACTAGCGGGAGGGCAGATACGCAGTATTTT
CDR3aa: CASSLATSGRADTQYF

abundance: once
v_gene: TRBV5-1
d_gene: TRBD1
j_gene: TRBJ2-7
CDR3nt: TGCGCCAGCAGCTTCCGACAGGGAGAAGAGCAGTACTTC
CDR3aa: CASSFRQGEEQYF

abundance: .
v_gene: TRBV6-5
d_gene: .
j_gene: TRBJ1-2
CDR3nt: TGTGCCAGCAGCGCTTCAACGGGGGCGCTGGGCTACACCTTC
CDR3aa: CASSASTGALGYTF

abundance: .
v_gene: TRBV11-2
d_gene: TRBD2
j_gene: TRBJ2-7
CDR3nt: TGTGCCAGCAGCTTCGGACTAGCGGCTGACTACGAGCAGTACTTC
CDR3aa: CASSFGLAADYEQYF

abundance: .
v_gene: TRBV30
d_gene: TRBD1
j_gene: TRBJ2-7
CDR3nt: TGTGCCTGGACGGGACAGGGGCGGGAGCAGTACTTC
CDR3aa: CAWTGQGREQYF

abundance: once
v_gene: TRBV2
d_gene: .
j_gene: TRBJ1-1
CDR3nt: TGTGCCAGCAGTGATACAGCCCAAAGAGCTTTCTTT
CDR3aa: CASSDTAQRAFF

abundance: .
v_gene: TRBV19
d_gene: .
j_gene: TRBJ1-4
CDR3nt: TGTGCCAGTAGCCGGGATGGCTATGAAAAACTGTTTTTT
CDR3aa: CASSRDGYEKLFF

abundance: .
v_gene: TRBV15
d_gene: .
j_gene: TRBJ2-7
CDR3nt: TGTGCCACCAGCAGAGAAGCAACCGTAAACTACGAGCAGTACTTC
CDR3aa: CATSREATVNYEQYF

abundance: .
v_gene: TRBV5-4
d_gene: .
j_gene: TRBJ2-3
CDR3nt: TGTGCCAGCAGCGGGGGGTCAGATACGCAGTATTTT
CDR3aa: CASSGGSDTQYF

abundance: .
v_gene: TRBV14
d_gene: .
j_gene: TRBJ2-3
CDR3nt: TGTGCCAGCAGCCCTTACCAAGATACGCAGTATTTT
CDR3aa: CASSPYQDTQYF

abundance: .
v_gene: TRBV5-1
d_gene: .
j_gene: TRBJ1-1
CDR3nt: TGCGCCAGCAGTTCCGACGGACAGAACACTGAAGCTTTCTTT
CDR3aa: CASSSDGQNTEAFF

abundance: .
v_gene: TRBV19
d_gene: .
j_gene: TRBJ1-1
CDR3nt: TGTGCCAGTAGTCTCGGACGGGAGAACACTGAAGCTTTCTTT
CDR3aa: CASSLGRENTEAFF

abundance: .
v_gene: TRBV18
d_gene: .
j_gene: TRBJ1-1
CDR3nt: TGTGCCAGCTCACCAAGTACCCAGGAAATCAACACTGAAGCTTTCTTT
CDR3aa: CASSPSTQEINTEAFF

abundance: .
v_gene: TRBV6-5
d_gene: TRBD1
j_gene: TRBJ1-6
CDR3nt: TGTGCCAGCAGCTTCCGGGACAGGGATCGTTCACCCCTCCACTTT
CDR3aa: CASSFRDRDRSPLHF

abundance: few
v_gene: TRBV5-5
d_gene: .
j_gene: TRBJ2-7
CDR3nt: TGTGCCAGCAGCCGGACAGCCTACGAGCAGTACTTC
CDR3aa: CASSRTAYEQYF

abundance: .
v_gene: TRBV6-5
d_gene: TRBD1
j_gene: TRBJ1-2
CDR3nt: TGTGCCAGCAGTCCGGGACAGCTAACCAACTATGGCTACACCTTC
CDR3aa: CASSPGQLTNYGYTF

abundance: many
v_gene: TRBV7-2
d_gene: .
j_gene: TRBJ2-3
CDR3nt: TGTGCCAGCAGCTTAGGACTAGGACGAGCAGATACGCAGTATTTT
CDR3aa: CASSLGLGRADTQYF

abundance: .
v_gene: TRBV19
d_gene: .
j_gene: TRBJ1-1
CDR3nt: TGTGCCAGTAGCCTCCTCGGGGGTTCCATGAACACTGAAGCTTTCTTT
CDR3aa: CASSLLGGSMNTEAFF

abundance: .
v_gene: TRBV7-2
d_gene: .
j_gene: TRBJ2-6
CDR3nt: TGTGCCAGCAGTCAGCCTCGGGGGTCTAACTCTGGGGCCAACGTCCTGACTTTC
CDR3aa: CASSQPRGSNSGANVLTF

abundance: .
v_gene: TRBV7-9
d_gene: .
j_gene: TRBJ2-2
CDR3nt: TGTGCCAGCACCTCTAAGGTCAACACCGGGGAGCTGTTTTTT
CDR3aa: CASTSKVNTGELFF

abundance: .
v_gene: TRBV6-4
d_gene: .
j_gene: TRBJ2-1
CDR3nt: TGTGCCAGCAGTGACTCAGGACTTTACAATGAGCAGTTCTTC
CDR3aa: CASSDSGLYNEQFF

abundance: few
v_gene: TRBV20-1
d_gene: TRBD1
j_gene: TRBJ1-2
CDR3nt: TGCAGTGCATGGACAGGGATTGGCTACACCTTC
CDR3aa: CSAWTGIGYTF

abundance: .
v_gene: TRBV12-3/TRBV12-4
d_gene: .
j_gene: TRBJ2-2
CDR3nt: TGTGCCAGCGGTCGGGGGACCGGGGAGCTGTTTTTT
CDR3aa: CASGRGTGELFF

abundance: .
v_gene: TRBV9
d_gene: .
j_gene: TRBJ2-3
CDR3nt: TGTGCCAGCAGCGTAGCTACTACAGATACGCAGTATTTT
CDR3aa: CASSVATTDTQYF

abundance: once
v_gene: TRBV18
d_gene: TRBD2
j_gene: TRBJ2-7
CDR3nt: TGTGCCAGCTCACCGTGGGGCCGGGCGGGAGTACGTCGAGGCGAGCAGTACTTC
CDR3aa: CASSPWGRAGVRRGEQYF

abundance: once
v_gene: TRBV5-4
d_gene: TRBD1
j_gene: TRBJ1-3
CDR3nt: TGTGCCAGCAGCGTGAACAGGGGGAGCTCTGGAAACACCATATATTTT
CDR3aa: CASSVNRGSSGNTIYF

abundance: .
v_gene: TRBV18
d_gene: .
j_gene: TRBJ2-5
CDR3nt: TGTGCCAGCTCATCTCAAGAGACCCAGTACTTC
CDR3aa: CASSSQETQYF

abundance: .
v_gene: TRBV7-9
d_gene: TRBD1
j_gene: TRBJ1-5
CDR3nt: TGTGCCAGCAGCACCTCGGACAGGGTTGACCAGCCCCAGCATTTT
CDR3aa: CASSTSDRVDQPQHF

abundance: .
v_gene: TRBV2
d_gene: TRBD1
j_gene: TRBJ1-2
CDR3nt: TGTGCCAGCAGGGGGACAGGGCCCCACTATGGCTACACCTTC
CDR3aa: CASRGTGPHYGYTF

abundance: .
v_gene: TRBV5-1
d_gene: .
j_gene: TRBJ2-1
CDR3nt: TGCGCCAGCAGCGAATCCGGGACTTGGCCTTACAATGAGCAGTTCTTC
CDR3aa: CASSESGTWPYNEQFF

abundance: .
v_gene: TRBV3-1/TRBV3-2
d_gene: TRBD1
j_gene: TRBJ1-2
CDR3nt: TGTGCCAGCAGCCAAGATAGGCAGGGGGCGCGGTATGGCTACACCTTC
CDR3aa: CASSQDRQGARYGYTF

abundance: .
v_gene: TRBV4-1
d_gene: .
j_gene: TRBJ2-2
CDR3nt: TGCGCCAGCAGCTATATGACAGGGAACACCGGGGAGCTGTTTTTT
CDR3aa: CASSYMTGNTGELFF

abundance: once
v_gene: TRBV19
d_gene: TRBD1
j_gene: TRBJ1-1
CDR3nt: TGTGCCAGTAGTTTAGACAGGGCTGAAGCTTTCTTT
CDR3aa: CASSLDRAEAFF

abundance: .
v_gene: TRBV10-2
d_gene: TRBD2
j_gene: TRBJ2-1
CDR3nt: TGCGCCAGCAGTGAGCCGACTAGCGGGACGATCAATGAGCAGTTCTTC
CDR3aa: CASSEPTSGTINEQFF

abundance: .
v_gene: TRBV19
d_gene: .
j_gene: TRBJ2-7
CDR3nt: TGTGCCAGTAGACTGACACCTCTCTACGAGCAGTACTTC
CDR3aa: CASRLTPLYEQYF

abundance: .
v_gene: TRBV7-6
d_gene: TRBD1
j_gene: TRBJ2-3
CDR3nt: TGTGCCAGCAGCCCGACAGGGAGCTACACAGATACGCAGTATTTT
CDR3aa: CASSPTGSYTDTQYF

abundance: .
v_gene: TRBV7-6
d_gene: .
j_gene: TRBJ1-2
CDR3nt: TGTGCCAGCAGCCTTTGGGATCCCCCCGAGAATGGCTACACCTTC
CDR3aa: CASSLWDPPENGYTF

abundance: .
v_gene: TRBV29-1
d_gene: .
j_gene: TRBJ1-2
CDR3nt: TGCAGCGTTGAAGAGGGGGGCGTGGGCTATGGCTACACCTTC
CDR3aa: CSVEEGGVGYGYTF